These T cell receptor beta chains were read from a single sample in a study of T cell repertoires in cytomegalovirus infection. TCRdb reprocessed the reads via MiXCR and lists one record per CDR3 protein. Here the sample spans some 110,000 distinct CDR3 sequences, about 9.4% being singletons. These TCRs' antigens remain unknown. The sample taken for sequencing was PBMCs, sequenced either directly or after in vitro stimulation (not recorded which). Receptors originate from a human donor in good health (CMV status not recorded). Some clones in this sample may be carry-over from other donors' samples. Both conserved end residues are part of each CDR3. The D gene is left open where the match is weak. Part of the rows lack a size; the others show once, few, many or a class for expanded clones.

j_call,clone_size,d_call,v_call,cdr3_nt,cdr3_aa
TRBJ1-2,many,.,TRBV12-3/TRBV12-4,TGTGCCAGCAAACAGGTAGAGGACTATGGCTACACCTTC,CASKQVEDYGYTF
TRBJ1-1,many,TRBD1,TRBV11-3,TGTGCCAGCAGCCTCGATTGGAACAGGGGGCGTGCGGAAGCTTTCTTT,CASSLDWNRGRAEAFF
TRBJ2-3,.,.,TRBV2,TGTGCCAGCAGTGAGGGTGATACGCAGTATTTT,CASSEGDTQYF
TRBJ2-7,.,.,TRBV11-1,TGTGCCAGCAGCTTCGGAATGTACACGCAGTACTTC,CASSFGMYTQYF
TRBJ1-6,few,.,TRBV19,TGTGCCAGCAGTAACAGGGCCCCAAGGATTTCACCCCTCCACTTT,CASSNRAPRISPLHF
TRBJ2-3,.,TRBD1,TRBV25-1,TGTGCCAGCAGTGTACAGGGGACAGATACGCAGTATTTT,CASSVQGTDTQYF
TRBJ1-3,medium-sized,TRBD1,TRBV12-3/TRBV12-4,TGTGCCAGCAGCTTGGGACAGGAACACTCTGGAAACACCATATATTTT,CASSLGQEHSGNTIYF
TRBJ2-6,many,.,TRBV15,TGTGCCACCAGCAGAGATGTGGCCCAGATTTTATCTGGGGCCAACGTCCTGACTTTC,CATSRDVAQILSGANVLTF
TRBJ2-1,few,TRBD2,TRBV6-1,TGTGCCAGCAGGTCAGGGACTAGCGGCTACAATGAGCAGTTCTTC,CASRSGTSGYNEQFF
TRBJ1-5,many,.,TRBV7-2,TGTGCCAGCACCGCATCCGGGTGGAATCAGCCCCAGCATTTT,CASTASGWNQPQHF
TRBJ2-5,.,TRBD2,TRBV29-1,TGCAGCGTAGAAGCGGGAGGACGAGAGACCCAGTACTTC,CSVEAGGRETQYF
TRBJ2-2,few,.,TRBV24-1,TGTGCCACCCAAGACAGGGACTACACCGGGGAGCTGTTTTTT,CATQDRDYTGELFF
TRBJ2-4,many,.,TRBV7-2,TGTGCCAGCAGCTTAGGTAAAGGGAGCATTCAGTACTTC,CASSLGKGSIQYF
TRBJ1-1,many,.,TRBV12-3/TRBV12-4,TGTGCCAGCAGTTTGGGCCAGGCTCAGTTGAACACTGAAGCTTTCTTT,CASSLGQAQLNTEAFF
TRBJ2-3,many,.,TRBV7-2,TGTGCCAGCAGCTCCCCTAGCACAGATACGCAGTATTTT,CASSSPSTDTQYF
TRBJ1-2,many,.,TRBV7-2,TGTGCCAGCAGCTTACCCCATACGGGTTCAAACTATGGCTACACCTTC,CASSLPHTGSNYGYTF
TRBJ1-1,.,TRBD1,TRBV12-3/TRBV12-4,TGTGCCAGCAGTTTAGTTTGGACAGGAGCTTTCTTT,CASSLVWTGAFF
TRBJ2-1,few,TRBD2,TRBV19,TGTGCCAGTAGTTTGGAGAGCGGGAGGGCGAATGAGCAGTTCTTC,CASSLESGRANEQFF
TRBJ2-5,many,TRBD1,TRBV6-8,TGTGCCAGCAGTTACTCCCTTTACAGGGGGCAAGAGACCCAGTACTTC,CASSYSLYRGQETQYF
TRBJ1-1,few,.,TRBV28,TGTGCCAGCAGTTTACCCACCTCCGGGGTTGCGGAAGCTTTCTTT,CASSLPTSGVAEAFF
TRBJ1-2,many,.,TRBV10-3,TGTGCCATCAGTGACGACAGAAGCGGTGGCTACACCTTC,CAISDDRSGGYTF
TRBJ2-1,many,.,TRBV12-3/TRBV12-4,TGTGCCAGCAGACGTCAGGGTGAGCAGTTCTTC,CASRRQGEQFF
TRBJ2-5,.,TRBD2,TRBV2,TGTGCCAGCAGTGAAGCGGGGGGGTTTCAAGAGACCCAGTACTTC,CASSEAGGFQETQYF
TRBJ1-2,many,.,TRBV11-2,TGTGCCAGCAGCCTACGACAGGTGTGGGACTATGGCTACACCTTC,CASSLRQVWDYGYTF
TRBJ2-1,few,.,TRBV5-4,TGTGCCAGCAGCTTGACACTAGCCGGCGGTGAGCAGTTCTTC,CASSLTLAGGEQFF
TRBJ1-5,.,.,TRBV6-2/TRBV6-3,TGTGCCAGCAGGTCGGAGGTGCAGCCCCAGCATTTT,CASRSEVQPQHF
TRBJ2-2,many,.,TRBV7-9,TGTGCCAGCAGCTCAAGGGCTAACGGGAGAATTCGCACCGGGGAGCTGTTTTTT,CASSSRANGRIRTGELFF
TRBJ2-1,many,TRBD2,TRBV12-3/TRBV12-4,TGTGCCAGCATTCCCGGGGGAGGGAAGCCAAACAATGAGCAGTTCTTC,CASIPGGGKPNNEQFF
TRBJ2-1,many,TRBD2,TRBV7-3,TGTGCCAGCAGCCGTACTAGCGGGAGGGCCTACAATGAGCAGTTCTTC,CASSRTSGRAYNEQFF
TRBJ2-3,.,TRBD2,TRBV12-5,TGTGCTAGTGGTTTCGGGGGGGCTCCAGATACGCAGTATTTT,CASGFGGAPDTQYF
TRBJ2-3,many,.,TRBV7-2,TGTGCCAGCAGCCGTAACGGACTGAACACAGATACGCAGTATTTT,CASSRNGLNTDTQYF
TRBJ2-1,.,.,TRBV30,TGTGCCTGGAAACCAGGGAATCCCTACAATGAGCAGTTCTTC,CAWKPGNPYNEQFF
TRBJ1-5,many,.,TRBV20-1,TGCAGTGCTAGAGATCCGGTAGGGGGGTACGAACAGCCCCAGCATTTT,CSARDPVGGYEQPQHF
TRBJ2-3,many,.,TRBV4-3,TGCGCCAGCAGCCAAGCCCCGACAGATACGCAGTATTTT,CASSQAPTDTQYF
TRBJ1-1,.,TRBD1,TRBV10-3,TGTGCCACCGCCGGGGACAGCTCCATGAACACTGAAGCTTTCTTT,CATAGDSSMNTEAFF
TRBJ1-5,many,.,TRBV6-2/TRBV6-3,TGTGCCAGCAGTTACTCGATGTCTGGGTTACCTAGCAATCAGCCCCAGCATTTT,CASSYSMSGLPSNQPQHF
TRBJ2-7,.,TRBD2,TRBV28,TGTGCCAGCAGTACGACTAGCGGGAGAATCTACGAGCAGTACTTC,CASSTTSGRIYEQYF
TRBJ2-1,many,.,TRBV7-2,TGTGCCAGCACTGCTGGGTGGGGGTTTAACGAGCAGTTCTTC,CASTAGWGFNEQFF
TRBJ1-2,.,.,TRBV6-2/TRBV6-3,TGTGCCAGCAGTAGGACAAGTTTCAATAGCTACACCTTC,CASSRTSFNSYTF
TRBJ1-2,many,.,TRBV4-1,TGCGCCAGCAGCCTCGTAGACGGACGGAATGGCTACACCTTC,CASSLVDGRNGYTF
TRBJ1-5,few,.,TRBV28,TGTGCCAGCAGTTTATTATCCCTCTATCAGCCCCAGCATTTT,CASSLLSLYQPQHF
TRBJ2-3,many,.,TRBV7-2,TGTGCCAGCAAAGAACACCTGGTCTCCCCAGATACGCAGTATTTT,CASKEHLVSPDTQYF